This is a list of T cell receptor beta chains from one sample in a study of cytomegalovirus exposure and HLA in healthy donors. Measured with immunoSEQ multiplex PCR; TCRdb has only the in-frame clones, and not every one. The table has roughly 300,000 clones, more than 80% seen once. Sequencing used PBMCs. The receptors come from a woman aged 18-29 years in good health and CMV-seronegative. Each CDR3 is given with its conserved first and last residue.

TRBJ1-2 | TRBV18 | CASSPMRASDDGYTF
TRBJ2-1 | TRBV7-9 | CASSPIAGGFNEQFF
TRBJ1-1 | TRBV9 | CASSVDLNTEAFF
TRBJ2-1 | TRBV11-3 | CASSLTTYTGGGWYNEQFF
TRBJ2-7 | TRBV6-1 | CASSEMGQGTYEQYF
TRBJ2-5 | TRBV5-1 | CASSLVLAEGETQYF
TRBJ1-2 | TRBV9 | CASSVGDRTNHGYTF
TRBJ2-1 | TRBV28 | CASTPGTAFVF
TRBJ1-2 | TRBV7-2 | CASSLADRGRIYGYTF
TRBJ2-7 | TRBV7-9 | CASSSGLAGGPSSYEQYF
TRBJ1-5 | TRBV7-2 | CASSPRQGSNQPQHF
TRBJ1-2 | TRBV27 | CASLPSGTGNGGYTF